One and the same sample provided the 25 T cell receptor beta chains below, sequenced in a study of T cell responses to AZD1222 COVID-19 vaccine. Data came from immunoSEQ multiplex PCR; TCRdb stores just in-frame clones and leaves some out. The top ten clones hold approximately 5% of a sample with about 120,000 clones, under 95% of them seen once. The source material was peripheral blood, sampled 28 days after the second AZD1222 dose. The receptors shown here come from an adult who received the AZD1222 COVID-19 vaccine.

The rearrangement joins TRBV3-1 (or the pseudogene TRBV3-2) to TRBJ2-3; D gene uncertain. CDR3 length equals 15 residues. CDR1 is LGHDT and CDR2 is YNNKEL in the germline V gene (reference sequence). Trimming left V 0 bases short and J 1 base short, with 8 bases between. The CDR3 DNA is TGTGCCAGCAGCCAAGATTGGGTGCGCACAGATACGCAGTATTTT. Translating it yields CASSQDWVRTDTQYF.

V is TRBV7-2 and J is TRBJ2-1; 9 nucleotides match TRBD2. Per the germline V gene, CDR1 is SGHTA and CDR2 is FQGNSA. V trimming: 1 base; J trimming: 12 bases; junction bases outside the gene matches: 7. CDR3 length: 14 amino acids. DNA for the CDR3: TGTGCCAGCAGCTTAGAAGGCGGGAGGGCCGTGCAGTTCTTC. It is translated as CASSLEGGRAVQFF.

For this clone: This sample also contains other DNA sequences that code for the same CDR3. V usage is TRBV18 and J usage is TRBJ1-6; 10 nucleotides agree with TRBD1. The germline gives CDR1 KGHSH, CDR2 LQKENI. J gave up 7 bases and V 3 bases, and 0 bases lay outside the gene matches. The CDR3 runs to 14 residues. CDR3 in amino acids: CASSPGQGNSPLHF. CDR3 DNA: TGTGCCAGCTCACCGGGACAGGGGAATTCACCCCTCCACTTT.

The chain combines TRBV6-5 with TRBJ2-2; possibly TRBD1 for D (5 bases). The germline V gene encodes CDR1 MNHEY and CDR2 SVGAGI. The CDR3 totals 15 residues. The V and J ends lost 7 bases and 3 bases respectively, with 15 bases between them. CDR3 in DNA: TGTGCCAGCACCTCTACAGGCTGGGACACCGGGGAGCTGTTTTTT. It is translated as CASTSTGWDTGELFF.

The chain couples TRBV11-2 to TRBJ2-5; the D is unclear. CDR3 length: 13 amino acids. Germline V gene lookup returns CDR1 SGHAT and CDR2 FQNNGV. The ends were cut back, 0 bases at V and 5 bases at J, with 7 bases in the middle. CDR3: CASSLDRMETQYF. Written as DNA, the CDR3 is TGTGCCAGCAGCTTAGATAGGATGGAGACCCAGTACTTC.

The chain has TRBV19 and TRBJ1-2, with TRBD1 as a possible D gene (5 bases). The CDR3 totals 16 residues. Germline assignment: CDR1 LNHDA and CDR2 SQIVND (reference sequence). V dropped 5 bases and J dropped 0 bases, with 16 bases sitting between them. The CDR3 nucleotides are TGTGCCAGTAGTCCCTTCAACCTGGGGGCTAACTATGGCTACACCTTC. It codes for CASSPFNLGANYGYTF. Looking up the rest from reference TRBV19 and TRBJ1-2 gives the full variable domain: DGGITQSPKYLFRKEGQNVTLSCEQNLNHDAMYWYRQDPGQGLRLIYYSQIVNDFQKGDIAEGYSVSREKKESFPLTVTSAQKNPTAFYLCASSPFNLGANYGYTFGSGTRLTVV.

The chain carries TRBV18 and TRBJ1-3, with 10 bases fitting TRBD1. The CDR3 sequence is 16 residues long. Germline values: CDR1 KGHSH, CDR2 LQKENI. Trimming took 3 bases from V and 3 from J; bases not matched to a gene: 5. In nucleotides, the CDR3 is TGTGCCAGCTCACCCCGACAGGGGGCTAGTGGAAACACCATATATTTT. Amino acid sequence: CASSPRQGASGNTIYF.

This chain links TRBV5-1 with TRBJ2-7; TRBD1 is a possible D gene (6 bases). Germline CDR1 and CDR2: SGHRS and YFSETQ. The V end was cut by 3 bases, the J end by 0 bases, with 13 bases between. The CDR3 extends over 15 amino acids. The CDR3 region is CASSSGQSPSYEQYF. The CDR3 DNA reads TGCGCCAGCAGCTCGGGACAATCCCCCTCCTACGAGCAGTACTTC.

This rearrangement joins TRBV11-3 to TRBJ1-3; D uncertain. CDR1 and CDR2 from the germline V gene are SGHNT and YENEEA. The CDR3 is 14 amino acids. V lost 1 base and J 0 bases, leaving 4 bases between the germline ends. CDR3 in amino acids: CASSLGDSGNTIYF. The CDR3 coding sequence is TGTGCCAGCAGCTTAGGGGACTCTGGAAACACCATATATTTT.

This chain links TRBV19 with TRBJ1-4, with D possibly TRBD1 on 5 matching bases. Germline V gene data show CDR1 as LNHDA and CDR2 as SQIVND (reference sequence). Trimming pared 4 bases from V and 6 bases from J, leaving 15 bases between. CDR3 length: 15 amino acids. The CDR3, as DNA: TGTGCCAGTAGTACCGACTGGACATATTATGAAAAACTGTTTTTT. It translates to CASSTDWTYYEKLFF.

The chain links TRBV14 to TRBJ1-2; 8 bases align to TRBD1. This CDR3 has 15 residues. The V gene end was trimmed by 4 bases and the J gene end by 5 bases; junction bases not matched to a gene: 9. Germline values: CDR1 SGHDN, CDR2 FVKESK. The CDR3 bases are TGTGCCAGCAGCCGGTCCGGGGACAGGCCTTATGGCTACACCTTC. Translating it yields CASSRSGDRPYGYTF.

V is TRBV7-8 and J is TRBJ2-5; maybe TRBD2 (6 bases). In germline, CDR1 is SGHVS, CDR2 FQNEAQ. V was pared by 3 bases and J by 3 bases, with 11 bases between. This CDR3 spans 14 amino acids. CDR3 sequence reads: CASSLGGREETQYF. The CDR3 DNA reads as TGTGCCAGCAGCTTGGGGGGTAGGGAAGAGACCCAGTACTTC.

This sequence joins TRBV5-4 and TRBJ2-3; D perhaps matches TRBD1 (5 bases). Trimming removed 0 bases at V and 2 bases at J, with 10 bases between. Germline V gives CDR1 SGHNT, CDR2 YYREEE (reference sequence). CDR3 length equals 15 residues. For the CDR3, the DNA is TGTGCCAGCAGCTTGGGGGGCAAGTCCACAGATACGCAGTATTTT. It codes for CASSLGGKSTDTQYF. The whole variable domain, filled in from reference TRBV5-4 and TRBJ2-3, reads ETGVTQSPTHLIKTRGQQVTLRCSSQSGHNTVSWYQQALGQGPQFIFQYYREEENGRGNFPPRFSGLQFPNYSSELNVNALELDDSALYLCASSLGGKSTDTQYFGPGTRLTVL.

The chain combines TRBV14 with TRBJ2-2; 9 positions match TRBD2. This CDR3 has 17 amino acids. V shed 2 bases and J 7 bases; nucleotides not matched to a gene: 11. Per germline, CDR1 SGHDN and CDR2 FVKESK. CDR3 coding DNA: TGTGCCAGCAGCCAATTCCCCCTAGCGGGAAAGGTCGGGGAGCTGTTTTTT. It yields the protein CASSQFPLAGKVGELFF.

This clone was detected once. The rearrangement uses TRBV6-5 and TRBJ1-1, with 7 bases identical to TRBD1. The J segment lost 8 bases and the V segment lost 5 bases, leaving 5 bases of the junction unmatched. Germline V gives CDR1 MNHEY, CDR2 SVGAGI. CDR3 length: 12 residues. CDR3 region: CASSPRDREAFF. In nucleotides, the CDR3 is TGTGCCAGCAGTCCCCGGGACAGAGAAGCTTTCTTT.

The genes are TRBV19 and TRBJ2-2; no definite D call. V was clipped by 6 bases and J by 1 base, with 0 bases between them. Germline values: CDR1 LNHDA, CDR2 SQIVND (reference sequence). The CDR3 contains 11 residues. The CDR3 here is CASRNTGELFF. The CDR3 bases are TGTGCCAGTAGGAACACCGGGGAGCTGTTTTTT.

J is TRBJ1-1 and V is TRBV7-8; D call uncertain. The germline V gene encodes CDR1 SGHVS and CDR2 FQNEAQ. V lost 5 bases to trimming and J lost 1 base, with 8 bases between them. This CDR3 is built from 13 residues. The CDR3 DNA sequence: TGTGCCAGCAGCCAACAGAGGAACACTGAAGCTTTCTTT. Its protein product is CASSQQRNTEAFF.

In the case of this clone: The junction shows a germline mismatch at one end, possibly a read error. The chain is built from TRBV2 and TRBJ2-5, with D possibly TRBD2 on 5 matching bases. This CDR3 has 13 residues. The germline gives CDR1 SNHLY, CDR2 FYNNEI. This CDR3 reads CASGRGFQETQYF. DNA for the CDR3: TGTGCCAGCGGAAGAGGGTTTCAAGAAACCCAGTACTTC.

DNA of the CDR3: TGTGCCACCAGCAGAGGAGGGGTAAATGAGCAGTTCTTC. Translation: CATSRGGVNEQFF. The chain is built from TRBV15 and TRBJ2-1; either TRBD1 or TRBD2 may fit D (5 bases each). The CDR3 is 13 amino acids. V was trimmed by 1 base and J by 7 bases, leaving 8 bases between them. Germline assignment: CDR1 LNHNV and CDR2 YYDKDF (reference sequence).

The chain uses TRBV4-1 and TRBJ1-5; D is possibly TRBD1 (6 bases). The length of the CDR3 is 16 residues. Trimming pared 5 bases from V and 7 bases from J, leaving 21 bases between. The germline V gene encodes CDR1 MGHRA and CDR2 YSYEKL. The CDR3: CASSGRPRGRGQPQHF. DNA for the CDR3: TGCGCCAGCAGCGGTCGCCCGAGGGGGAGGGGCCAGCCCCAGCATTTT.

This clone was observed once. The chain recombines TRBV28 with TRBJ2-7, with D possibly being TRBD2 (5 bases). Germline values: CDR1 MDHEN, CDR2 SYDVKM. The V gene lost 5 bases and the J gene lost 5 bases, with 19 bases spanning the gap. CDR3 length: 15 residues. The CDR3 sequence is CASSPPGLPGNEQYF. The CDR3 nucleotides are TGTGCCAGCAGTCCACCAGGACTCCCGGGGAACGAGCAGTACTTC.

The chain employs TRBV19 and TRBJ2-5; D may correspond to TRBD1 or TRBD2 (6 bases each). The germline V gene has CDR1 LNHDA and CDR2 SQIVND (reference sequence). V lost 6 bases and J lost 5, with 13 bases in between. This CDR3 has 13 amino acids. As DNA, the CDR3 is TGTGCCAGTAGGAGACAGGCGGGGGAGACCCAGTACTTC. Amino acid sequence: CASRRQAGETQYF.

The chain links TRBV7-2 to TRBJ1-2, with a possible D match to TRBD1 (5 bases). CDR1 is SGHTA, CDR2 FQGNSA, per germline. Deletions cut 0 bases from V and 3 bases from J, with 8 bases between. This CDR3 comprises 14 residues. The CDR3 loop is CASSLAGGDYGYTF. The CDR3 nucleotides read TGTGCCAGCAGCTTAGCTGGGGGTGACTATGGCTACACCTTC. Based on the CDR3 plus reference TRBV7-2 and TRBJ1-2, the full variable domain is GAGVSQSPSNKVTEKGKDVELRCDPISGHTALYWYRQSLGQGLEFLIYFQGNSAPDKSGLPSDRFSAERTGGSVSTLTIQRTQQEDSAVYLCASSLAGGDYGYTFGSGTRLTVV.

V is TRBV21-1 and J is TRBJ2-1; TRBD2 is the table's D call, not checked against the DNA. TRBV21-1 is flagged as a pseudogene. The CDR3 runs to 19 residues. This CDR3 reads CASSKVGSCGLASKNEQFF. The CDR3 DNA sequence: TGTGCCAGCAGCAAAGTAGGTTCTTGTGGACTAGCGAGTAAGAATGAGCAGTTCTTC.

The chain carries TRBV12-3 or TRBV12-4 and TRBJ2-1; the D gene is possibly TRBD2 (5 bases). The CDR3 is made up of 13 amino acids. With 7 bases removed from V and 7 bases from J, the gap between germline ends came to 14 bases. CDR3 sequence: CASTSYGENEQFF. DNA for the CDR3: TGTGCCAGCACATCATACGGGGAAAATGAGCAGTTCTTC.